The 9 T cell receptor beta chains reported below all come from one sample, sequenced in a study of T cell responses to AZD1222 COVID-19 vaccine. Profiling relied on immunoSEQ multiplex PCR, and the TCRdb table lists in-frame clones only, not all of them. The repertoire consists of over 65,000 clones, with about nine tenths occurring once and the leading ten covering approximately 5.4%. The sample was peripheral blood, taken on day 0 of AZD1222 vaccination. All receptors derive from an adult in good health.

The CDR3 here is CAWSILSGNTIYF. As DNA, the CDR3 is TGTGCCTGGAGCATCCTCTCTGGAAACACCATATATTTT. The chain couples TRBV30 to TRBJ1-3; D is uncertain. Per the germline V gene, CDR1 is GTSNPN and CDR2 is SVGIG (reference sequence). The CDR3 sequence is 13 residues long. Trimming cost V 3 bases and J 0 bases, with 6 bases left between them.

This clone was recorded a few times. This chain connects TRBV4-1 to TRBJ2-7; TRBD1 aligns across 9 bases. Trimming took 0 bases from V and 5 from J; bases not matched to a gene: 11. CDR1 MGHRA and CDR2 YSYEKL come from the germline V gene. There are 17 residues in the CDR3. The CDR3 DNA sequence: TGCGCCAGCAGCCAAGACTTGAACCGGGACAGGGCCCACGAGCAGTACTTC. Amino acid sequence: CASSQDLNRDRAHEQYF.

V usage is TRBV5-4 and J usage is TRBJ1-1; tentative D call: TRBD1 (6 bases). The CDR3 totals 14 residues. Germline CDR1 reads SGHNT; CDR2 reads YYREEE (reference sequence). V was trimmed by 3 bases and J by 5 bases, leaving 14 bases between them. CDR3 protein: CASSWTEQTTEAFF. In nucleotides, the CDR3 is TGTGCCAGCAGCTGGACAGAACAGACTACTGAAGCTTTCTTT.

This chain joins TRBV19 and TRBJ1-1, with TRBD1 as a possible D gene (5 bases). The CDR3 has 14 amino acids. Trimming left V 7 bases short and J 0 bases short, with 12 bases between. In germline, CDR1 is LNHDA, CDR2 SQIVND (reference sequence). In DNA form, the CDR3 reads TGTGCCAGTACTGAGGGGAACCTGAACACTGAAGCTTTCTTT. It codes for CASTEGNLNTEAFF.

The chain has TRBV7-9 and TRBJ1-4; possibly TRBD1 for D (6 bases). The germline V gene has CDR1 SEHNR and CDR2 FQNEAQ (reference sequence). The CDR3 has 15 residues. V shed 1 base and J shed 0 bases, with 6 bases lying between them. The CDR3 DNA sequence: TGTGCCAGCAGCTTAGGGACAGCAACTAATGAAAAACTGTTTTTT. It translates to CASSLGTATNEKLFF.

This chain joins TRBV29-1 and TRBJ1-1; unclear D gene. V was cut by 7 bases and J by 1 base, with 13 bases left in between. Germline CDR1 is SQVTM and CDR2 is ANQGSEA. The CDR3 totals 13 residues. The CDR3 region is CSGIRSKNTEAFF. The CDR3 DNA is TGCAGCGGGATTAGAAGCAAGAACACTGAAGCTTTCTTT.

The chain recombines TRBV9 with TRBJ2-5; TRBD1 aligns across 10 bases. This CDR3 contains 15 residues. J lost 2 bases, V lost 2 bases, and 3 bases had no gene match. CDR1 is SGDLS, CDR2 YYNGEE, per germline. This CDR3 reads CASSVGQGGQETQYF. The CDR3 region has the DNA TGTGCCAGCAGCGTTGGACAGGGGGGACAAGAGACCCAGTACTTC.

The chain carries TRBV19 and TRBJ1-6; no clear D. Germline V lookup: CDR1 LNHDA, CDR2 SQIVND (reference sequence). Trimming stripped 6 bases from V and 7 bases from J, with 19 bases between. The length of the CDR3 is 16 residues. CDR3 in DNA: TGTGCCAGTAGGCTCGATTTGAATTCACCCAATTCACCCCTCCACTTT. It translates to CASRLDLNSPNSPLHF.

The chain employs TRBV6-6 and TRBJ2-3, with D possibly TRBD2 on 6 matching bases. The CDR3 has 15 amino acids. The germline V gene has CDR1 MNHNY and CDR2 SVGAGI (reference sequence). Trimming stripped 7 bases from V and 3 bases from J, with 17 bases between. The CDR3 region is CASTMIGGRTDTQYF. The CDR3 DNA reads as TGTGCCAGCACCATGATCGGGGGTAGAACAGATACGCAGTATTTT.